Below are 30 T cell receptor beta chains sequenced from a single sample in a study of blood T cell repertoires in COVID-19. The protocol was immunoSEQ multiplex PCR, while the TCRdb copy is restricted to in-frame clones and leaves out a portion. The data show some 200,000 clones, about 83% seen once. Sequencing used peripheral blood. Source of these receptors: a woman under 30 who had recovered from COVID-19.

The rearrangement joins TRBV6-6 to TRBJ1-5; D call uncertain. The CDR3 is 14 residues long. The V end lost 10 bases, the J end lost 2 bases, and 15 bases lay between the germline ends. The germline V gene has CDR1 MNHNY and CDR2 SVGAGI (reference sequence). As DNA, the CDR3 is TGTGCCACCAACGGAGGGTTTGGCAATCAGCCCCAGCATTTT. It encodes CATNGGFGNQPQHF.

V and J are TRBV19 and TRBJ1-2, with D unresolved. Germline V gives CDR1 LNHDA, CDR2 SQIVND (reference sequence). The germline V and J ends were trimmed by 5 bases and 1 base, with 11 bases remaining between them. There are 14 residues in the CDR3. The CDR3 DNA reads as TGTGCCAGTAGTGGGCGGACTGTTAACTATGGCTACACCTTC. Translated, it gives CASSGRTVNYGYTF.

This rearrangement joins TRBV29-1 to TRBJ2-1; D might be TRBD2 (7 bases). Germline V gives CDR1 SQVTM, CDR2 ANQGSEA. The ends were cut back, 7 bases at V and 2 bases at J, with 12 bases in the middle. The CDR3 runs 13 residues. CDR3 sequence reads: CSARGATYNEQFF. Here the CDR3 DNA reads TGCAGCGCTCGGGGGGCCACCTACAATGAGCAGTTCTTC.

V usage is TRBV28 and J usage is TRBJ2-5, with TRBD2 identical over 12 bases. This CDR3 has 15 amino acids. The V gene's germline CDR1 is MDHEN and CDR2 SYDVKM. CDR3 in amino acids: CAATSGGVSQETQYF. The CDR3 region has the DNA TGTGCAGCGACTAGCGGGGGTGTATCTCAAGAGACCCAGTACTTC.

As to this clone: At one end, the junction sequence differs from germline, possibly due to a read error. The V call is TRBV15, the J call TRBJ2-4; a possible D gene is TRBD2 (5 bases). The CDR3 has 18 residues. Germline V gives CDR1 LNHNV, CDR2 YYDKDF (reference sequence). CDR3 nucleotide sequence: TGTCCCACGGATAAAAGGTGGGCGGGTTCGGGAGCCAAAAACATTCAGTACTTC. Its protein product is CPTDKRWAGSGAKNIQYF.

This rearrangement joins TRBV2 to TRBJ2-5; tentatively, D is TRBD1 (5 bases). The CDR3 is made up of 12 amino acids. V gave up 8 bases and J gave up 5 bases, with 12 bases separating them. In germline, CDR1 is SNHLY, CDR2 FYNNEI. CDR3 DNA: TGTGCCAGCGATACAGGCACGGAGACCCAGTACTTC. Its protein is CASDTGTETQYF.

This rearrangement joins TRBV5-5 to TRBJ1-4; D ambiguous. V lost 2 bases, J lost 8 bases, and 16 bases lay in between. The length of the CDR3 is 15 residues. Germline values: CDR1 SGHKS, CDR2 YYEKEE (reference sequence). Here the CDR3 DNA reads TGTGCCAGCAGCTTCCGGACGGGGATTGGAGAAAAACTGTTTTTT. Protein: CASSFRTGIGEKLFF.

The chain couples TRBV4-1 to TRBJ1-5; D might be TRBD1 (6 bases). Germline values: CDR1 MGHRA, CDR2 YSYEKL. The CDR3 spans 18 residues. With 3 bases removed from V and 1 base from J, the gap between germline ends came to 19 bases. CDR3 sequence reads: CASSHSAPGVRSNQPQHF. As DNA, the CDR3 is TGCGCCAGCAGCCATTCCGCCCCAGGGGTTAGGAGCAATCAGCCCCAGCATTTT.

CDR3 protein: CASSPGGGRETQYF. Written as DNA, the CDR3 is TGTGCCAGCAGCCCCGGGGGGGGGCGGGAGACCCAGTACTTC. This chain joins TRBV7-3 and TRBJ2-5, with 8 positions matching TRBD2. V lost 5 bases and J lost 5; bases outside the gene matches: 7. Germline lookup yields CDR1 SGHTA and CDR2 FQGTGA. The CDR3 is 14 residues long.

This rearrangement joins TRBV7-2 to TRBJ2-3; 8 bases align to TRBD1. Germline lookup yields CDR1 SGHTA and CDR2 FQGNSA. CDR3 length: 13 amino acids. The V and J ends lost 10 bases and 0 bases, in that order; junction bases with no gene match: 3. CDR3 coding DNA: TGTGCCACCAGGACAGGGAGCACAGATACGCAGTATTTT. This gives the protein CATRTGSTDTQYF. Combining the CDR3 with reference TRBV7-2 and TRBJ2-3 gives the whole variable domain GAGVSQSPSNKVTEKGKDVELRCDPISGHTALYWYRQSLGQGLEFLIYFQGNSAPDKSGLPSDRFSAERTGGSVSTLTIQRTQQEDSAVYLCATRTGSTDTQYFGPGTRLTVL.

The chain has TRBV24-1 and TRBJ1-1; weak D call: TRBD1 (5 bases). The CDR3 totals 13 residues. V gave up 5 bases and J gave up 5 bases, with 11 bases separating them. Per germline, CDR1 KGHDR and CDR2 SFDVKD. The CDR3 nucleotides read TGTGCCACCAGTGTACCAGGGTTGACTGAAGCTTTCTTT. Its protein is CATSVPGLTEAFF.

The chain employs TRBV19 and TRBJ2-1; D uncertain. The CDR3 is made up of 16 amino acids. V dropped 6 bases and J dropped 3 bases, with 18 bases sitting between them. Per the germline V gene, CDR1 is LNHDA and CDR2 is SQIVND (reference sequence). The CDR3 here is CASRWVSGRGYNEQFF. Here the CDR3 DNA reads TGTGCCAGTAGGTGGGTATCGGGTCGCGGCTACAATGAGCAGTTCTTC.

The genes are TRBV7-3 and TRBJ2-2, with D perhaps matching TRBD2 (6 bases). This CDR3 spans 16 amino acids. Germline CDR1 and CDR2: SGHTA and FQGTGA. Deletions cut 5 bases from V and 0 bases from J, with 13 bases between. This CDR3 reads CASSLTAGPNTGELFF. For the CDR3, the DNA is TGTGCCAGCAGCCTGACGGCGGGACCGAACACCGGGGAGCTGTTTTTT.

This clone is labeled medium-sized. This chain links TRBV7-9 with TRBJ2-7; 9 bases align to TRBD1. CDR3 length: 16 amino acids. Germline V CDR1 and CDR2: SEHNR, FQNEAQ (reference sequence). With 5 bases clipped from V and 6 bases from J, the junction kept 14 bases outside the gene matches. For the CDR3, the DNA is TGTGCCAGCAGCCAAAGCTCGGGACAGGGCTTCCCCGAGCAGTACTTC. It encodes CASSQSSGQGFPEQYF.

This clone was picked up a small number of times. The rearrangement joins TRBV7-9 to TRBJ1-2; 11 bases match TRBD1. Per germline, CDR1 SEHNR and CDR2 FQNEAQ (reference sequence). The CDR3 runs 17 residues. J lost 4 bases, V lost 5 bases, and 12 bases had no gene match. CDR3 protein: CASSPLAGQGAAYGYTF. In nucleotides, the CDR3 is TGTGCCAGCAGCCCCTTAGCTGGACAGGGGGCTGCCTATGGCTACACCTTC.

The chain combines TRBV7-2 with TRBJ2-2, with a weak D call TRBD1 (6 bases). The germline gives CDR1 SGHTA, CDR2 FQGNSA. The CDR3 covers 14 residues. V lost 4 bases and J 2 bases, leaving 8 bases between the germline ends. CDR3 sequence: CASSWGQNTGELFF. The CDR3 region has the DNA TGTGCCAGCAGCTGGGGACAAAACACCGGGGAGCTGTTTTTT.

This clone was detected only once. V usage is TRBV19 and J usage is TRBJ2-5, with 12 bases fitting TRBD1. This CDR3 has 17 residues. Trimming took 3 bases from V and 4 from J; bases not matched to a gene: 9. CDR1 and CDR2 (germline): LNHDA, SQIVND (reference sequence). Written as DNA, the CDR3 is TGTGCCAGTAGTATTGAGGGACAGGGGGCAAGGAGAGAGACCCAGTACTTC. Translated: CASSIEGQGARRETQYF.

The genes are TRBV10-1 and TRBJ2-4, with 13 bases aligning to TRBD2. The V gene end was trimmed by 4 bases and the J gene end by 0 bases; junction bases not matched to a gene: 3. The CDR3 runs to 17 residues. Per the germline V gene, CDR1 is WNHNN and CDR2 is SYGVQD (reference sequence). CDR3 bases: TGCGCCAGCAGTGGCACTAGCGGGGGGGTAGCCAAAAACATTCAGTACTTC. This codes for CASSGTSGGVAKNIQYF.

This chain uses TRBV2 with TRBJ2-6, with TRBD2 as a possible D gene (5 bases). CDR3 length equals 15 residues. Trimming pared 7 bases from V and 0 bases from J, leaving 10 bases between. The germline V gene encodes CDR1 SNHLY and CDR2 FYNNEI. DNA of the CDR3: TGTGCCAGCAAGGAGGTCAGCTCTGGGGCCAACGTCCTGACTTTC. Translation: CASKEVSSGANVLTF. Together with reference TRBV2 and TRBJ2-6, the CDR3 gives the full variable domain: EPEVTQTPSHQVTQMGQEVILRCVPISNHLYFYWYRQILGQKVEFLVSFYNNEISEKSEIFDDQFSVERPDGSNFTLKIRSTKLEDSAMYFCASKEVSSGANVLTFGAGSRLTVL.

V usage is TRBV19 and J usage is TRBJ1-6, with a weak D call TRBD1 (5 bases). Germline V gene data show CDR1 as LNHDA and CDR2 as SQIVND (reference sequence). This CDR3 has 15 amino acids. Between the trimmed V and J ends, which lost 5 bases and 7 bases, there was a span of 15 bases. CDR3 in DNA: TGTGCCAGTAGTGGCTGGGACTTCTCGAATTCACCCCTCCACTTT. As protein: CASSGWDFSNSPLHF.

J is TRBJ2-2 and V is TRBV7-3, with 10 bases that match TRBD2. V lost 4 bases to trimming and J lost 6 bases; unmatched junction nucleotides: 2. Germline loops: CDR1 SGHTA, CDR2 FQGTGA. This CDR3 comprises 14 residues. CDR3 in DNA: TGTGCCAGCAGCTCCGGACTAGCGGCCGGGGAGCTGTTTTTT. This translates into CASSSGLAAGELFF.

This clone turned up a few times. CDR3 nucleotides: TGTGCCAGTAGTTTCCGGGACAGGGGTCCCTACGAGCAGTACTTC. Amino acids: CASSFRDRGPYEQYF. The V gene is TRBV19, the J gene TRBJ2-7, with TRBD1 matching 10 bases. CDR1 and CDR2 from the germline V gene are LNHDA and SQIVND (reference sequence). CDR3 length equals 15 residues. V was pared by 5 bases and J by 2 bases, with 6 bases of the junction left unmatched.

The rearrangement joins TRBV30 to TRBJ1-5; no clear D gene. CDR3 length: 11 residues. V was cut by 3 bases and J by 5 bases, with 5 bases left in between. Germline values: CDR1 GTSNPN, CDR2 SVGIG (reference sequence). In DNA, the CDR3 is TGTGCCTGGAGAGAGGATCAGCCCCAGCATTTT. It encodes CAWREDQPQHF.

V gene TRBV4-1 combines with J gene TRBJ2-3; D is unresolved. The CDR3 is 15 residues long. Trimming pared 1 base from V and 2 bases from J, leaving 10 bases between. The germline V gene has CDR1 MGHRA and CDR2 YSYEKL. Here the CDR3 DNA reads TGCGCCAGCAGCCAAGGTCAGGAAAACACAGATACGCAGTATTTT. Translating it yields CASSQGQENTDTQYF.

This chain links TRBV7-9 with TRBJ1-1; D unclear. V lost 3 bases, J lost 3 bases, and 8 bases lay in between. Per the germline V gene, CDR1 is SEHNR and CDR2 is FQNEAQ (reference sequence). The CDR3 extends over 13 amino acids. CDR3 in amino acids: CASSLQIYTEAFF. The DNA for the CDR3 is TGTGCCAGCAGCTTGCAGATTTACACTGAAGCTTTCTTT.

V usage is TRBV19 and J usage is TRBJ1-1; D not certain. V shed 9 bases and J shed 6 bases, with 11 bases lying between them. CDR1 LNHDA and CDR2 SQIVND come from the germline V gene (reference sequence). The CDR3 is 11 amino acids. Here the CDR3 reads CASVRGPEAFF. The DNA of the CDR3 is TGTGCCAGCGTACGGGGTCCTGAAGCTTTCTTT.

The gene calls are TRBV7-2 and TRBJ1-1; D is unclear. The V gene lost 5 bases and the J gene lost 4 bases, with 14 bases spanning the gap. This CDR3 region has 14 residues. Germline V gene lookup returns CDR1 SGHTA and CDR2 FQGNSA. Written as DNA, the CDR3 is TGTGCCAGCAGCATATATGGGGAGGGCACTGAAGCTTTCTTT. This translates into CASSIYGEGTEAFF.

This rearrangement joins TRBV7-9 to TRBJ1-5; D unresolved. Trimming cost V 1 base and J 1 base, with 20 bases left between them. Germline assignment: CDR1 SEHNR and CDR2 FQNEAQ (reference sequence). This CDR3 is built from 19 residues. The CDR3 loop reads CASSLGVGDPRGSNQPQHF. The DNA for the CDR3 is TGTGCCAGCAGCTTAGGTGTCGGGGATCCGCGTGGGAGCAATCAGCCCCAGCATTTT.

The chain employs TRBV6-5 and TRBJ2-1; 12 bases are shared with TRBD2. J lost 9 bases, V lost 2 bases, and 8 bases had no gene match. CDR1 is MNHEY and CDR2 is SVGAGI in the germline V gene. This CDR3 is 16 amino acids long. The CDR3 loop reads CASSYVLAGGLCEQFF. In DNA, the CDR3 is TGTGCCAGCAGTTACGTCCTAGCGGGGGGGCTTTGTGAGCAGTTCTTC.

This clone was observed a few times. This sequence joins TRBV2 and TRBJ1-5; D ambiguous. CDR1 is SNHLY, CDR2 FYNNEI, per germline. The V gene lost 3 bases and the J gene lost 2 bases, with 17 bases spanning the gap. There are 17 residues in the CDR3. DNA of the CDR3: TGTGCCAGCAGTGATGCATGGTTTGCCACGGGCAATCAGCCCCAGCATTTT. Residues: CASSDAWFATGNQPQHF.